This T cell receptor (beta chain) comes out of a study of molecular identifiers for immune sequencing clone quantification. For the study at large: With replicates, the RNA of around 20,000 or 99,000 naive CD8 cells was split five ways and four were sequenced. Study-wide points: More than 97% of effector molecules, versus under 1% of naive-cell molecules, belonged to clones above 20 RNA copies.

This clonotype was observed a few times. Its antigen is as yet unknown. No conserved phenylalanine or tryptophan ends this CDR3, so it is likely a read error. Listed TCR primers, together with previously described methods, were used for the bulk TCR libraries. TCRdb processed the PCR reads anew with MiXCR; each CDR3 protein has one entry. The sample lists about 320,000 distinct CDR3 sequences, 24% occurring once. The TCR comes from a human donor in good health. Some libraries in this study had Jurkat cell RNA spiked in. Specimen: naive CD8+ T cells from blood, with Jurkat cell RNA spiked in. Stated subset: FACS-sorted CD8+CD4-CCR7+CD45RA+ naive T cells.

This CDR3 is CSVEGDPGTGANYGYTS. In nucleotides, the CDR3 is TGCAGCGTTGAAGGGGATCCCGGGACAGGAGCTAACTATGGCTACACCTCC. The rearrangement joins TRBV29-1 to TRBJ1-2, with 8 bases that match TRBD1. Losses at the gene ends were 1 base for V and 0 bases for J; bases not matched to a gene: 10. Per germline, CDR1 SQVTM and CDR2 ANQGSEA. This CDR3 has 17 residues.